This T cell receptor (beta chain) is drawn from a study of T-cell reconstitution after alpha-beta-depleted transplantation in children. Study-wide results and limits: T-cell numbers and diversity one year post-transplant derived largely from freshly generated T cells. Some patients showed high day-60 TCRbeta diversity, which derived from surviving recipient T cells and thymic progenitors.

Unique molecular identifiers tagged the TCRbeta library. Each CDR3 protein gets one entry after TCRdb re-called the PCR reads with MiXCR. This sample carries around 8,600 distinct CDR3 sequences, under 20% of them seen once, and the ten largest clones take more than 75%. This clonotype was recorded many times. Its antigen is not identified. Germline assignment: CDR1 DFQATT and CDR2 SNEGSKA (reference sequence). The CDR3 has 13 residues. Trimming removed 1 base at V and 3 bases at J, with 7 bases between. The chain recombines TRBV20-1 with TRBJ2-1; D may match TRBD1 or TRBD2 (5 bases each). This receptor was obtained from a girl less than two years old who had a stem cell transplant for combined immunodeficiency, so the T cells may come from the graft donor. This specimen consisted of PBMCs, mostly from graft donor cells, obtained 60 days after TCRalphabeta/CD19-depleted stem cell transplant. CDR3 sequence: CSARGDLYNEQFF. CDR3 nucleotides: TGCAGTGCTAGAGGGGACCTCTACAATGAGCAGTTCTTC.